This T cell receptor (beta chain) was identified in a study of blood T cell repertoires in COVID-19. About the study: COVID-19 samples, acute and convalescent, were from the United States, Italy and Spain.

This table comes from immunoSEQ multiplex PCR, and its TCRdb copy is limited to in-frame clones, with some not included. Among a few hundred thousand clones, about 83% were seen once, and the ten largest hold approximately 9.3%. Cohort 3 donors counted as recovered after two negative PCRs, clearance, or resolved symptoms. This CDR3 is 16 amino acids long. Germline-derived CDR1 and CDR2 are MDHEN and SYDVKM. The germline V and J ends were trimmed by 3 bases and 1 base, with 14 bases remaining between them. The sequenced sample consisted of PBMCs or T cells enriched from blood (not recorded which). V usage is TRBV28 and J usage is TRBJ2-3; D perhaps matches TRBD2 (6 bases). The origin of this receptor is a woman aged 45-59 years who had recovered from COVID-19. The DNA of the CDR3 is TGTGCCAGCAGTTTTATTGCGGGGATGGGCACAGATACGCAGTATTTT. Its protein is CASSFIAGMGTDTQYF. Complete variable domain (other parts from reference TRBV28 and TRBJ2-3): DVKVTQSSRYLVKRTGEKVFLECVQDMDHENMFWYRQDPGLGLRLIYFSYDVKMKEKGDIPEGYSVSREKKERFSLILESASTNQTSMYLCASSFIAGMGTDTQYFGPGTRLTVL.